This T cell receptor (beta chain) was identified during a study of blood T cell repertoires in COVID-19. Study context: There were acute and convalescent COVID-19 samples, and they came from the United States, Italy and Spain. T cells, B-cell-depleted T cells, or PBMCs provided the cDNA or gDNA that served as material.

Original methodology: Amplifying reference gene primers gave estimates of nucleated cell counts. The protocol was immunoSEQ multiplex PCR, while the TCRdb copy is restricted to in-frame clones and leaves out a portion. That table gives V, J and clone size, and the DNA gave D and trimming. The sample has 40,000 to 55,000 clones, roughly nine tenths seen once. This CDR3 is built from 15 residues. Germline V gene lookup returns CDR1 MNHEY and CDR2 SVGEGT. Trimming took off 2 bases at V and 4 bases at J, with 12 bases between the two ends. The sequenced sample was peripheral blood. This chain connects TRBV6-2 or TRBV6-3 to TRBJ1-5; no reliable D call. The receptor was derived from a human donor in a cohort sampled during active COVID-19. The CDR3 DNA sequence: TGTGCCAGCAGTTACAGCGGCAGGTCTAATCAGCCCCAGCATTTT. Protein product: CASSYSGRSNQPQHF.